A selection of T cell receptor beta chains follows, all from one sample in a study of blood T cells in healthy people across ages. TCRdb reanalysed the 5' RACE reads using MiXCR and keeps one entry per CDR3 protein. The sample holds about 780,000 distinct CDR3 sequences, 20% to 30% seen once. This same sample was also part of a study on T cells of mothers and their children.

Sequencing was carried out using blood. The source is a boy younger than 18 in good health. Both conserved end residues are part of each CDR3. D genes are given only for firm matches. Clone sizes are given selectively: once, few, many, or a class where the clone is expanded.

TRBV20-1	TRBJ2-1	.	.	CSARADPVNEQFF	TGCAGTGCTAGGGCGGACCCCGTAAATGAGCAGTTCTTC
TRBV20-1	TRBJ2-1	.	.	CSARDFMGYNEQFF	TGCAGTGCTAGAGATTTTATGGGTTACAATGAGCAGTTCTTC
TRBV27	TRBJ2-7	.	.	CASSLSTASYEQYF	TGTGCCAGCAGTTTAAGCACGGCCTCCTACGAGCAGTACTTC
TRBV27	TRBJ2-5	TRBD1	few	CASTHKTGGSETQYF	TGTGCCAGCACTCACAAGACAGGGGGCAGCGAGACCCAGTACTTC
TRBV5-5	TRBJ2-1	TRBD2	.	CASTLGLAGPYDEQFF	TGTGCCAGCACCCTCGGACTAGCGGGGCCTTACGATGAGCAGTTCTTC
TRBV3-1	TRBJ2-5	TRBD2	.	CASSPWLAGSPGETQYF	TGTGCCAGCAGCCCCTGGCTAGCGGGGAGTCCGGGAGAGACCCAGTACTTC
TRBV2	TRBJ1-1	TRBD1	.	CASRAGTGGANTEAFF	TGTGCCAGCAGGGCCGGGACAGGGGGGGCGAACACTGAAGCTTTCTTT
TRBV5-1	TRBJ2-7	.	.	CASSLRLADYEQYF	TGCGCCAGCAGCTTGAGGCTCGCAGACTACGAGCAGTACTTC
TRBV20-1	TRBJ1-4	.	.	CSAPAGNEKLFF	TGCAGTGCCCCCGCAGGGAATGAAAAACTGTTTTTT
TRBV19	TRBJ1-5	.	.	CASSIEAYSHQPQHF	TGTGCCAGTAGTATAGAGGCGTATAGTCATCAGCCCCAGCATTTT
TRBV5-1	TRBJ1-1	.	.	CAGSLGHSSGTEAFF	TGCGCCGGCAGCTTGGGACACAGCTCGGGCACTGAAGCTTTCTTT
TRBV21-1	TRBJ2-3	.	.	CASSTKGQTDTQYF	TGTGCCAGCAGCACAAAAGGGCAGACAGATACGCAGTATTTT
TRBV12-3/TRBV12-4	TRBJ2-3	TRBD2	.	CASSPSGGPLIGDTQYF	TGTGCCAGCAGTCCTAGCGGGGGGCCATTAATTGGAGATACGCAGTATTTT
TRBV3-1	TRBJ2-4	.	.	CASSQEGIAKNIQYF	TGTGCCAGCAGCCAAGAGGGGATAGCCAAAAACATTCAGTACTTC
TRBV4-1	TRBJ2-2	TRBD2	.	CASSRPLAGALRELFF	TGCGCCAGCAGCCGACCACTAGCGGGAGCTCTGAGGGAGCTGTTTTTT
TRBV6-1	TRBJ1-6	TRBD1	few	CASSPGTGYSPLHF	TGTGCCAGCAGTCCTGGGACAGGTTATTCACCCCTCCACTTT
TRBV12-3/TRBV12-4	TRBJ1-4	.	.	CASSLEGGPLFF	TGTGCCAGCAGTTTAGAGGGAGGGCCACTTTTTTTT
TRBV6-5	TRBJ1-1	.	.	CASSYQGSAFF	TGTGCCAGCAGTTATCAGGGGTCCGCTTTCTTT
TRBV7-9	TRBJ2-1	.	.	CASRPRGDRAYNEQFF	TGTGCCAGCAGACCCCGCGGGGACAGAGCCTACAATGAGCAGTTCTTC
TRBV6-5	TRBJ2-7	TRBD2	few	CASRAGLSPEQYF	TGTGCCAGCAGAGCGGGACTATCCCCCGAGCAGTACTTC
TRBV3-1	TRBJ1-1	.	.	CASSLLNRDAGAFF	TGTGCCAGCAGCCTTTTGAATCGGGATGCGGGAGCTTTCTTT
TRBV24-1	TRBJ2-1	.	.	CATGAGRKNEQFF	TGTGCCACCGGAGCGGGCCGTAAAAATGAGCAGTTCTTC
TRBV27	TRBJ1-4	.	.	CASAGSGATNEKLFF	TGTGCCAGCGCCGGTTCGGGGGCGACTAATGAAAAACTGTTTTTT
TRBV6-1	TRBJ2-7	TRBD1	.	CASREGQGVSYEQYF	TGTGCCAGCAGGGAAGGACAGGGGGTTAGCTACGAGCAGTACTTC
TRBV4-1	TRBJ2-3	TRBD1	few	CASSQETGETDTQYF	TGCGCCAGCAGCCAAGAGACAGGGGAGACAGATACGCAGTATTTT
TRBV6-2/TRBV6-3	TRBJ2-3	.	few	CASSPPDFPITQYF	TGTGCCAGCAGTCCACCGGACTTCCCTATTACGCAGTATTTT
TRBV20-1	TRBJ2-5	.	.	CSASSTGRAQETQYF	TGCAGTGCTAGTTCTACAGGGAGGGCACAAGAGACCCAGTACTTC
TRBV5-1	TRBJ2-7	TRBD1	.	CASSWGQEAREQYF	TGCGCCAGCAGCTGGGGACAGGAGGCGAGAGAGCAGTACTTC
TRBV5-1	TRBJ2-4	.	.	CASSAAKAKNIQYF	TGCGCCAGCAGCGCAGCTAAAGCCAAAAACATTCAGTACTTC
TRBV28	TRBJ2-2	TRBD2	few	CASSFGGGHTGELFF	TGTGCCAGCAGTTTTGGGGGGGGTCACACCGGGGAGCTGTTTTTT
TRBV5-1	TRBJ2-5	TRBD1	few	CASSIDRGAETQYF	TGCGCCAGCAGCATCGACAGGGGCGCGGAGACCCAGTACTTC
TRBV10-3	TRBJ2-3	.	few	CAISPVGDFTDTQYF	TGTGCCATCAGTCCCGTGGGGGACTTCACAGATACGCAGTATTTT
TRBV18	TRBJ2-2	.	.	CASSIGQGNTGELFF	TGTGCCAGCTCAATCGGCCAGGGGAACACCGGGGAGCTGTTTTTT
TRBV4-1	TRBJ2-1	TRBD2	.	CASSQKLAGGMNEQFF	TGCGCCAGCAGCCAAAAACTAGCGGGGGGGATGAATGAGCAGTTCTTC
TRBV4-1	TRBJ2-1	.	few	CASSQDHGGFEQFF	TGCGCCAGCAGCCAAGATCATGGGGGCTTTGAGCAGTTCTTC
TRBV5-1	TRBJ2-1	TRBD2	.	CASSLDHGTIYEQFF	TGCGCCAGCAGCTTAGACCACGGGACTATTTATGAGCAGTTCTTC
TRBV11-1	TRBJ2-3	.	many	CASSQTSTDTQYF	TGTGCCAGCAGCCAGACTAGCACAGATACGCAGTATTTT
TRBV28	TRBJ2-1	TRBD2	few	CASSGVFSGASGEQFF	TGTGCCAGCAGTGGGGTCTTTAGCGGGGCCTCGGGCGAGCAGTTCTTC
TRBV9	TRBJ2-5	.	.	CASSFSATDQETQYF	TGTGCCAGCAGCTTTTCCGCGACGGACCAAGAGACCCAGTACTTC
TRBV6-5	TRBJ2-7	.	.	CASSYLSGGEQYF	TGTGCCAGCAGTTACCTCAGCGGCGGAGAGCAGTACTTC
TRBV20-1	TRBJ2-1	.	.	CSASGASFTYNEQFF	TGCAGTGCTAGCGGGGCCAGTTTCACCTACAATGAGCAGTTCTTC